This is a list of T cell receptor beta chains from one sample in a study of post-analysis software for immune sequencing data. TCRdb fed the PCR reads into MiXCR, producing one record per CDR3 protein. Here the sample spans about 810,000 distinct CDR3 sequences, 53% being singletons. The sequenced sample consisted of blood. Receptors were obtained from a girl between 5 and 17 years old with multiple sclerosis. Both conserved end residues are part of each CDR3. The D gene is left open where the match is weak. A row's size may be missing; if present it is once, few, many or a size class.

clone_size	d_call	v_call	cdr3_length	j_call	cdr3_aa
few	-	TRBV7-9	16	TRBJ2-1	CASSSPPGLPYNEQFF
-	-	TRBV27	12	TRBJ1-5	CASSLFGEPQHF
-	-	TRBV20-1	15	TRBJ2-2	CSARELGANTGELFF
-	-	TRBV7-6	13	TRBJ2-7	CASSSQRGREQYF
-	TRBD2	TRBV20-1	14	TRBJ2-7	CSARGGGRTSEQYF
-	TRBD1	TRBV5-1	15	TRBJ1-1	CASSYGQGRSTEAFF
-	-	TRBV7-9	15	TRBJ2-5	CASSFGTQYQETQYF
few	TRBD2	TRBV5-6	18	TRBJ2-4	CASSLFVSAGGGKNIQYF
few	TRBD1	TRBV3-1	16	TRBJ2-2	CASSRGTGRTTGELFF
-	TRBD1	TRBV5-1	15	-	CASSPGGELGYEQYF
-	-	TRBV10-3	15	TRBJ1-2	CAISEGQERHYGYTF
few	TRBD1	TRBV20-1	14	TRBJ1-2	CSATPGQGNYGYTF
many	-	TRBV29-1	11	TRBJ2-7	CSVVGGREQYF
-	TRBD1	TRBV29-1	17	TRBJ2-7	CSVMASPGTGRSYEQYF
-	-	TRBV20-1	15	TRBJ1-5	CSAAESGVLNQPQHF
few	TRBD2	TRBV7-6	17	TRBJ2-4	CASSPRLAGLAKNIQYF
many	TRBD1	TRBV5-8	15	TRBJ2-1	CASSLGGQGSNEQFF
-	-	TRBV20-1	15	TRBJ2-7	CSAPRRDASSYEQYF
few	TRBD1	TRBV7-2	16	TRBJ2-3	CASSLGGTGGQDTQYF
-	TRBD2	TRBV6-4	20	TRBJ2-1	CASSAGGAGGAVTSYNEQFF
-	TRBD2	TRBV20-1	13	TRBJ2-7	CSANPTSGYEQYF
-	-	TRBV7-9	15	TRBJ2-5	CASSPPHEGQETQYF
-	-	TRBV20-1	12	TRBJ2-5	CSARTLKGTQYF
many	-	TRBV6-1	13	TRBJ1-6	CASGRDGNSPLHF
-	-	TRBV7-2	12	TRBJ2-4	CASSPTLFVQDF
-	TRBD1	TRBV14	15	-	CASSQAGGVINEQYF
-	TRBD2	TRBV6-1	14	-	CASSEGGSENEQYF
few	-	TRBV12-3/TRBV12-4	14	TRBJ2-3	CASSLTGEGDTQYF
few	-	TRBV20-1	15	TRBJ2-5	CLLVTSVGTQETQYF
-	TRBD1	TRBV15	15	TRBJ2-5	CATSRMGQGEETQYF
few	TRBD1	TRBV27	17	TRBJ1-6	CASSSMRKTGNNSPLHF
-	TRBD1	TRBV7-9	14	TRBJ1-4	CASSPRDRAEKLFF
-	TRBD1	TRBV20-1	14	TRBJ1-1	CSARAQGARTEAFF
-	-	TRBV15	15	TRBJ2-1	CATSRDPAATNEQFF
-	-	TRBV4-1	16	TRBJ2-5	CASSQDPETRQETQYF
-	-	TRBV20-1	13	TRBJ1-5	CSAGGRINQPQHF
-	TRBD1	TRBV29-1	15	TRBJ1-5	CSVTPTGDSNQPQHF
-	-	TRBV20-1	13	TRBJ1-1	CSARPLTNTEAFF
few	TRBD2	TRBV27	17	TRBJ2-1	CASSLTGLAASGNEQFF
-	TRBD2	TRBV20-1	13	TRBJ2-3	CSASRTSADTQYF
-	-	TRBV20-1	15	TRBJ2-7	CSARDSAEFSYEQYF
-	-	TRBV10-3	14	TRBJ2-1	CAISPALSYGEQFF
-	TRBD2	TRBV4-2	15	TRBJ2-7	CASSRAIAGTYEQYF
-	-	TRBV20-1	12	TRBJ2-7	CSARAMDNEQYF
-	-	TRBV4-1	19	TRBJ2-3	CASSQRVPEVRGPTDTQYF
few	-	TRBV12-3/TRBV12-4	12	TRBJ2-1	CASRQTSYEQFF
-	TRBD1	TRBV14	17	-	CASSQADRGYPGETQYF
few	TRBD2	TRBV5-1	14	TRBJ2-7	CASSAGTSSYEQYF